One sample yielded the 26 T cell receptor beta chains listed below, sequenced in a study of blood T cell repertoires in COVID-19. Generated by immunoSEQ multiplex PCR, the TCRdb table keeps only in-frame clones and is missing some. The data contain 200,000 to 300,000 clones, 70% to 90% of them singletons. Sequenced material: peripheral blood. The receptors come from a woman aged 55-70 years with active or convalescent COVID-19.

This clone has only one observation. The chain carries TRBV2 and TRBJ2-5, with a tentative D call TRBD2 (6 bases). Per germline, CDR1 SNHLY and CDR2 FYNNEI. Trimming shortened V by 2 bases and J by 1 base, and 11 bases separated the two germline ends. The CDR3 loop spans 15 amino acids. CDR3 DNA: TGTGCCAGCAGTGAATTTGGGACTGCCCAAGAGACCCAGTACTTC. This translates into CASSEFGTAQETQYF.

This clone appeared a few times. V and J are TRBV24-1 and TRBJ2-7; D remains ambiguous. The CDR3 spans 12 residues. Germline V gene sequence: CDR1 KGHDR, CDR2 SFDVKD. V lost 0 bases to trimming and J lost 7 bases, with 6 bases between them. CDR3 loop: CATSDLGREQYF. In DNA form, the CDR3 reads TGTGCCACCAGTGATTTGGGCAGGGAGCAGTACTTC.

The J gene is TRBJ1-5, the V gene TRBV5-6, with TRBD1 as a possible D gene (5 bases). The CDR3 loop spans 14 amino acids. V shed 3 bases and J shed 5 bases, with 12 bases lying between them. Germline loops: CDR1 SGHDT, CDR2 YYEEEE. The CDR3 here is CASSSGGVYQPQHF. CDR3 bases: TGTGCCAGCAGCTCGGGAGGGGTGTATCAGCCCCAGCATTTT. Full variable domain (remainder filled in from reference TRBV5-6 and TRBJ1-5): DAGVTQSPTHLIKTRGQQVTLRCSPKSGHDTVSWYQQALGQGPQFIFQYYEEEERQRGNFPDRFSGHQFPNYSSELNVNALLLGDSALYLCASSSGGVYQPQHFGDGTRLSIL.

This clone was observed a handful of times. The genes are TRBV11-3 and TRBJ2-7; possible D gene TRBD2, 5 bases. V dropped 1 base and J dropped 5 bases, with 12 bases sitting between them. This CDR3 has 14 amino acids. Germline-derived CDR1 and CDR2 are SGHNT and YENEEA. The CDR3 DNA reads TGTGCCAGCAGCTTAGGTCGGGAACGCAACGAGCAGTACTTC. It is translated as CASSLGRERNEQYF. The complete variable domain, with remaining parts taken from reference TRBV11-3 and TRBJ2-7, reads EAGVVQSPRYKIIEKKQPVAFWCNPISGHNTLYWYLQNLGQGPELLIRYENEEAVDDSQLPKDRFSAERLKGVDSTLKIQPAELGDSAVYLCASSLGRERNEQYFGPGTRLTVT.

The V call is TRBV9, the J call TRBJ2-3; 8 bases agree with TRBD2. Germline V lookup: CDR1 SGDLS, CDR2 YYNGEE. The CDR3 contains 16 residues. The junction had 6 bases not matched to a gene; V was cut back by 3 bases and J by 0 bases. DNA for the CDR3: TGTGCCAGCAGCGCCGGGACTAGGCCTAGCACAGATACGCAGTATTTT. Its protein is CASSAGTRPSTDTQYF.

In this sample, this clone turned up once. The chain carries TRBV11-3 and TRBJ2-5, with D maybe TRBD1 (6 bases). This CDR3 comprises 13 residues. Germline CDR1 SGHNT, CDR2 YENEEA. V lost 5 bases, J lost 5 bases, and 12 bases lay in between. The CDR3 spells CASSAQGSETQYF. The CDR3 nucleotides are TGTGCCAGCAGCGCTCAGGGGAGTGAGACCCAGTACTTC.

V is TRBV12-5 and J is TRBJ2-1; no clear D. With 4 bases removed from V and 4 bases from J, the gap between germline ends came to 11 bases. This CDR3 contains 14 residues. CDR1 is LGHNT, CDR2 FRNRAP, per germline. CDR3 in DNA: TGTGCTAGTGGTTCCCGCGACTTTTACAATGAGCAGTTCTTC. Translated, it gives CASGSRDFYNEQFF. Drawing the rest from reference TRBV12-5 and TRBJ2-1, the complete variable domain is DARVTQTPRHKVTEMGQEVTMRCQPILGHNTVFWYRQTMMQGLELLAYFRNRAPLDDSGMPKDRFSAEMPDATLATLKIQPSEPRDSAVYFCASGSRDFYNEQFFGPGTRLTVL.

This clone showed up just a few times. The chain has TRBV5-1 and TRBJ2-2; 8 nucleotides align to TRBD1. V lost 0 bases, J lost 6 bases, and 1 base stayed unmatched. The germline CDR1 and CDR2 sequences are SGHRS and YFSETQ. There are 14 residues in the CDR3. CDR3 in amino acids: CASSLEDRAGELFF. In DNA form, the CDR3 reads TGCGCCAGCAGCTTGGAGGACAGGGCCGGGGAGCTGTTTTTT.

The chain uses TRBV5-4 and TRBJ2-5, with 10 nucleotides matching TRBD1. The CDR3 contains 15 residues. Germline-derived CDR1 and CDR2 are SGHNT and YYREEE (reference sequence). Germline trimming cut 5 bases from V and 3 bases from J; bases unmatched to any gene: 7. CDR3 DNA: TGTGCCAGCAGTAACGGCGGACAGGGGGAAGAGACCCAGTACTTC. Its translation is CASSNGGQGEETQYF.

CDR3 in amino acids: CAWSLARTGAGYTF. CDR3 in DNA: TGTGCCTGGAGTCTCGCAAGGACAGGGGCGGGCTACACCTTC. The genes are TRBV30 and TRBJ1-2, with 9 bases fitting TRBD1. CDR3 size: 14 residues. CDR1 is GTSNPN, CDR2 SVGIG, per germline (reference sequence). The J segment lost 8 bases and the V segment lost 2 bases, leaving 9 bases of the junction unmatched.

CDR3 coding DNA: TGTGCCAGCTGCATAGGTCTGTGGGAGACTAACTATGGCTACACCTTC. Residues: CASCIGLWETNYGYTF. The chain links TRBV28 to TRBJ1-2, with D unresolved. The V gene's germline CDR1 is MDHEN and CDR2 SYDVKM. This CDR3 is 16 amino acids long. With 8 bases removed from V and 0 bases from J, the gap between germline ends came to 19 bases.

The genes are TRBV24-1 and TRBJ2-1; D gene ambiguous. The CDR3 runs to 14 residues. V was pared by 1 base and J by 6 bases, with 9 bases between. The V gene's germline CDR1 is KGHDR and CDR2 SFDVKD. CDR3 nucleotides: TGTGCCACCAGTGATTTCTCCAGGATCAATGAGCAGTTCTTC. Its translation is CATSDFSRINEQFF.

V is TRBV5-1 and J is TRBJ2-2, with 13 positions matching TRBD2. Germline V gene sequence: CDR1 SGHRS, CDR2 YFSETQ. The V gene end was trimmed by 5 bases and the J gene end by 5 bases; junction bases not matched to a gene: 9. CDR3 length: 17 amino acids. The CDR3 loop reads CASRNGLAGALTGELFF. The CDR3 nucleotides read TGCGCCAGCAGGAACGGACTAGCGGGGGCCTTGACCGGGGAGCTGTTTTTT.

The genes are TRBV18 and TRBJ2-1; 8 nucleotides line up with TRBD2. V shed 1 base and J 3 bases; nucleotides not matched to a gene: 5. CDR3 length: 16 residues. Per the germline V gene, CDR1 is KGHSH and CDR2 is LQKENI. The CDR3 region has the DNA TGTGCCAGCTCACCACAGCCACTAGCGGTCTACAATGAGCAGTTCTTC. Protein product: CASSPQPLAVYNEQFF.

The rearrangement uses TRBV19 and TRBJ2-4, with a tentative D call TRBD1 (5 bases). This CDR3 contains 14 residues. Trimming stripped 3 bases from V and 6 bases from J, with 12 bases between. CDR1 LNHDA and CDR2 SQIVND come from the germline V gene (reference sequence). CDR3 nucleotides: TGTGCCAGTAGTATGGGGCAGGGCGGAAACATTCAGTACTTC. This translates into CASSMGQGGNIQYF.

The chain links TRBV5-1 to TRBJ1-5, with a weak D call TRBD1 (5 bases). Germline V gene lookup returns CDR1 SGHRS and CDR2 YFSETQ. The CDR3 extends over 15 amino acids. Between the trimmed V and J ends, which lost 0 bases and 2 bases, there was a span of 9 bases. The CDR3 spells CASSLEGVGNQPQHF. The CDR3, as DNA: TGCGCCAGCAGCTTGGAAGGGGTAGGCAATCAGCCCCAGCATTTT.

This rearrangement joins TRBV7-2 to TRBJ2-3, with D perhaps matching TRBD2 (7 bases). CDR3 length: 14 residues. Germline V gene sequence: CDR1 SGHTA, CDR2 FQGNSA. The V gene lost 5 bases and the J gene lost 6 bases, with 15 bases spanning the gap. The CDR3 spells CASSRRGAGDTQYF. CDR3 nucleotides: TGTGCCAGCAGCCGCCGGGGGGCCGGGGATACGCAGTATTTT.

CDR3 in DNA: TGTGCCAGCACGGTGGATGAAAAACTGTTTTTT. It codes for CASTVDEKLFF. The rearrangement links TRBV6-6 to TRBJ1-4, with no clear D. Trimming removed 7 bases from V and 6 bases from J, with 6 bases in between. The CDR3 is 11 residues long. Looked up from germline, CDR1 is MNHNY and CDR2 is SVGAGI (reference sequence).

This sequence joins TRBV5-1 and TRBJ2-7, with TRBD1 matching 8 bases. The CDR3 sequence is 15 residues long. Unmatched junction bases numbered 8, after V lost 3 bases and J lost 3 bases. The V gene's germline CDR1 is SGHRS and CDR2 YFSETQ. This CDR3 is CASSYRTGQDYEQYF. Written as DNA, the CDR3 is TGCGCCAGCAGCTACCGTACGGGACAGGACTACGAGCAGTACTTC. Based on the CDR3 plus reference TRBV5-1 and TRBJ2-7, the full variable domain is KAGVTQTPRYLIKTRGQQVTLSCSPISGHRSVSWYQQTPGQGLQFLFEYFSETQRNKGNFPGRFSGRQFSNSRSEMNVSTLELGDSALYLCASSYRTGQDYEQYFGPGTRLTVT.

This clone has a handful of counts. V usage is TRBV19 and J usage is TRBJ1-3; the D is unclear. The CDR3 loop spans 15 amino acids. CDR1 LNHDA and CDR2 SQIVND come from the germline V gene (reference sequence). V was clipped by 3 bases and J by 4 bases, with 13 bases between them. CDR3 bases: TGTGCCAGTAGTATTTCGGCGACATCCGGAAACACCATATATTTT. Amino acid sequence: CASSISATSGNTIYF.

The chain carries TRBV28 and TRBJ1-2, with D possibly matching TRBD1 (5 bases). The ends were cut back, 6 bases at V and 7 bases at J, with 12 bases in the middle. Germline V lookup: CDR1 MDHEN, CDR2 SYDVKM. The CDR3 is made up of 12 amino acids. The CDR3 loop reads CASRPQQGGYTF. Here the CDR3 DNA reads TGTGCCAGCAGACCCCAGCAGGGTGGCTACACCTTC.

The V call is TRBV19, the J call TRBJ1-5, with D possibly TRBD1 on 6 matching bases. This CDR3 spans 15 amino acids. The V gene lost 3 bases and the J gene lost 7 bases, with 16 bases spanning the gap. Per the germline V gene, CDR1 is LNHDA and CDR2 is SQIVND (reference sequence). DNA for the CDR3: TGTGCCAGTAGTATTGGGAGGGGGGGGGACCAGCCCCAGCATTTT. It translates to CASSIGRGGDQPQHF.

The chain combines TRBV5-4 with TRBJ2-7; D may be TRBD2 (5 bases). V lost 3 bases and J lost 2, with 12 bases in between. The CDR3 runs 14 residues. CDR1 SGHNT and CDR2 YYREEE come from the germline V gene (reference sequence). CDR3 amino acids: CASSSASRTYEQYF. Here the CDR3 DNA reads TGTGCCAGCAGCTCGGCTAGCAGGACCTACGAGCAGTACTTC.

V usage is TRBV29-1 and J usage is TRBJ2-5; D possibly matches TRBD1 or TRBD2 (5 bases each). CDR1 and CDR2 (germline): SQVTM, ANQGSEA. The CDR3 runs to 12 residues. Deletions cut 7 bases from V and 5 bases from J, with 14 bases between. The CDR3 coding sequence is TGCAGCGGGGGACCGTACGGGGAGACCCAGTACTTC. This codes for CSGGPYGETQYF.

The CDR3 DNA follows: TGTGCCAGCAGCCGAGCGGTTCGCTCCTACAATGAGCAGTTCTTC. Its protein is CASSRAVRSYNEQFF. The chain recombines TRBV5-4 with TRBJ2-1; a weak D match, TRBD2 (5 bases). This CDR3 has 15 amino acids. Germline-derived CDR1 and CDR2 are SGHNT and YYREEE (reference sequence). V was clipped by 4 bases and J by 0 bases, with 11 bases between them.

This clone was detected once. The chain links TRBV4-2 to TRBJ1-1, with D maybe TRBD1 (5 bases). Trimming left V 0 bases short and J 3 bases short, with 14 bases between. The germline gives CDR1 LGHNA, CDR2 YNFKEQ. CDR3 size: 16 residues. The CDR3 bases are TGTGCCAGCAGCCAAGATCCGCAGGGTAGGGACACTGAAGCTTTCTTT. Protein sequence: CASSQDPQGRDTEAFF.